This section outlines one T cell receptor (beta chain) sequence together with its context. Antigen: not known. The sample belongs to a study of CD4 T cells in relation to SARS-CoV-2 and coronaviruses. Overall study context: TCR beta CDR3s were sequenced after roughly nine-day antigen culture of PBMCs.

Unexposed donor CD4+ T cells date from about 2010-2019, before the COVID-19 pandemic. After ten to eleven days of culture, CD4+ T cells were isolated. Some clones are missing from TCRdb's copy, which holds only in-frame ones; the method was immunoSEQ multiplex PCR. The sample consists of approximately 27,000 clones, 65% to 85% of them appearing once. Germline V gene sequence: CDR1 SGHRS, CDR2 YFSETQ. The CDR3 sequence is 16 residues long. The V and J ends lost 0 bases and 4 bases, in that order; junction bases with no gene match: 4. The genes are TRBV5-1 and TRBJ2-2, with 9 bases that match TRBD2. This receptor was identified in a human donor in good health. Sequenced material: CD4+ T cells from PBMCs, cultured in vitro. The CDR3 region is CASSLDGGRATGELFF. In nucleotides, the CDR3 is TGCGCCAGCAGCTTGGACGGCGGGAGGGCCACCGGGGAGCTGTTTTTT.